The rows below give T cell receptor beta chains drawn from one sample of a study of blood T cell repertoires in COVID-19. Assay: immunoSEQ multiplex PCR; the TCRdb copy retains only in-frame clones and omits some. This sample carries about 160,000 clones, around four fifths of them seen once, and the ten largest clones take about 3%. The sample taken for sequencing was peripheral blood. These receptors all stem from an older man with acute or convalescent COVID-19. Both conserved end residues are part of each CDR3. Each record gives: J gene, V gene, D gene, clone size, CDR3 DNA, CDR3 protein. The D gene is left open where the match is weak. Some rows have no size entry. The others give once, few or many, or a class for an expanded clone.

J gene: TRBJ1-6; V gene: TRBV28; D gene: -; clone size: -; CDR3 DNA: TGTGCCACCCGGACCGGACGGGGAGTGGTACCCCTCCACTTT; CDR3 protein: CATRTGRGVVPLHF
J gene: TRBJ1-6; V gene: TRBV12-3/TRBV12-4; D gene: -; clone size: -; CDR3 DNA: TGTGCCAGCAGAATACAGAATTCACCCCTCCACTTT; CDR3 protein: CASRIQNSPLHF
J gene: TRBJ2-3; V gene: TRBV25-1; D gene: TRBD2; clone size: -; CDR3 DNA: TGTGCCAGCAGTGCGTACCCCGGCGGGAGCGTCACAGATACGCAGTATTTT; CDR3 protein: CASSAYPGGSVTDTQYF
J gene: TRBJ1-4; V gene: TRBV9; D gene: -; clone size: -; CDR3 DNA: TGTGCCAGCAGCGTAGTGACAGCAAGTAATGAAAAACTGTTTTTT; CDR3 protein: CASSVVTASNEKLFF
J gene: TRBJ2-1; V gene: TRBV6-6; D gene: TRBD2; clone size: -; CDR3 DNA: TGTGCCAGCAGTTGGACTAGTGGGGGGATAGGGGAGCAGTTCTTC; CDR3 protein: CASSWTSGGIGEQFF
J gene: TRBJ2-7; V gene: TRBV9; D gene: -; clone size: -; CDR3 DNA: TGTGCCAGCAGCCGCATTGATGCTACCTACGAGCAGTACTTC; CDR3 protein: CASSRIDATYEQYF
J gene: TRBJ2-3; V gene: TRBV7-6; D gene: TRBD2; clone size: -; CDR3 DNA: TGTGCCAGCAGCTTGACTAGCGGGAGGCAGGCAGATACGCAGTATTTT; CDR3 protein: CASSLTSGRQADTQYF
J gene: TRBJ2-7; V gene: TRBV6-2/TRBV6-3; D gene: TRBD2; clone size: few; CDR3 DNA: TGTGCCAGCAGTTACGGGGGACTAGCGGGAGGGCTTTCCACCTACGAGCAGTACTTC; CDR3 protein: CASSYGGLAGGLSTYEQYF
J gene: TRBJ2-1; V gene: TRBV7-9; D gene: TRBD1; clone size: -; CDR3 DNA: TGTGCCAGCAGCTTAGAAGGACAGGGGGCAAGTGAGTGCCAGTTCTTC; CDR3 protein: CASSLEGQGASECQFF
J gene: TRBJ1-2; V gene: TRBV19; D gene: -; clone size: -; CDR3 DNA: TGTGCCAGTAGTACCCCGGACAGTATGTGGGGCTACACCTTC; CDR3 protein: CASSTPDSMWGYTF
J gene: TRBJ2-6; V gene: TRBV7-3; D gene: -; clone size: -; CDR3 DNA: TGTGCCAGCAGCTTAATTGGGGGACTCACCTCTGGGGCCAACGTCCTGACTTTC; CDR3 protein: CASSLIGGLTSGANVLTF
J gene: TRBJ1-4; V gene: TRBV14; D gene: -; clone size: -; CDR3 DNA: TGTGCCAGCAGCGCATGGGGGGCAACTAATGAAAAACTGTTTTTT; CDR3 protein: CASSAWGATNEKLFF
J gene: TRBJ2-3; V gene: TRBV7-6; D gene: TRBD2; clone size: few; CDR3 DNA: TGTGCCAGCAGCCTAGCGGGGGGGTCTTTTAGCACAGATACGCAGTATTTT; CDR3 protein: CASSLAGGSFSTDTQYF
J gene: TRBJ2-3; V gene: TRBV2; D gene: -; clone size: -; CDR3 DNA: TGTGCCAGCAGTGAGAACGTCCAGCGGGTGAGCACAGATACGCAGTATTTT; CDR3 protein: CASSENVQRVSTDTQYF
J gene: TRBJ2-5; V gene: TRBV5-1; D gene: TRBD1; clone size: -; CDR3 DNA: TGCGCCAGCAGCTTGGGACAGGGGTCGGTCCAAGAGACCCAGTACTTC; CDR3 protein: CASSLGQGSVQETQYF
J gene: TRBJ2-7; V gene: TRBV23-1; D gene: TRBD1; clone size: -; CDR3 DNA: TGCGCCAGCAGTCCTCGGACAGGGATTTCCTACGAGCAGTACTTC; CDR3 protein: CASSPRTGISYEQYF
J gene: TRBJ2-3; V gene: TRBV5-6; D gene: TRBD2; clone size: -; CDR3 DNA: TGTGCCAGCAGCCGGGGAGGACTAGCGACTCGCACAGATACGCAGTATTTT; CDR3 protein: CASSRGGLATRTDTQYF
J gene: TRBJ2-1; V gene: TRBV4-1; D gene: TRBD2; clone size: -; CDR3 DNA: TGCGCCAGCAGCCAAAGAGTAGGGACTAGTTTCTACAATGAGCAGTTCTTC; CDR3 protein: CASSQRVGTSFYNEQFF
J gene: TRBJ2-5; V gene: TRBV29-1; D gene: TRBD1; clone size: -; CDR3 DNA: TGCAGCGTTGGAGGGACAGAAGAGACCCAGTACTTC; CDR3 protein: CSVGGTEETQYF
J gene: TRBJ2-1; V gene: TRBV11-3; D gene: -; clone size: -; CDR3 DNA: TGTGCCAGCAGCTTAGGGGCGCGGGGGCAAACTTACAATGAGCAGTTCTTC; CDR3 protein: CASSLGARGQTYNEQFF
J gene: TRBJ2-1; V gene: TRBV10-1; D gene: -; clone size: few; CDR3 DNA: TGCGCCAGCAACGGGGGAGGACACAATGAGCAGTTCTTC; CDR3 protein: CASNGGGHNEQFF
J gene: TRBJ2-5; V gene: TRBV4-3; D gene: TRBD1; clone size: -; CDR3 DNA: TGCGCCAGCAGCCGAGACAGGGGCGAGACCCAGTACTTC; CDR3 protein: CASSRDRGETQYF
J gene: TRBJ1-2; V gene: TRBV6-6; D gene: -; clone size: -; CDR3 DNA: TGTGCCAGCAGTTTGCCGGACACTCGAGCTTATGGCTACACCTTC; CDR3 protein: CASSLPDTRAYGYTF
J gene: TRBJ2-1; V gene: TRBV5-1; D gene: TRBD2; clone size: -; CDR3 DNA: TGCGCCAGCAGGCCGACTAGCGGGGGCTCCAATGAGCAGTTCTTC; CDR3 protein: CASRPTSGGSNEQFF
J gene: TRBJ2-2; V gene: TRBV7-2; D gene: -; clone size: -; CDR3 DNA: TGTGCCAGCAGCCTACAGGCGAACACCGGGGAGCTGTTTTTT; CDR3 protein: CASSLQANTGELFF
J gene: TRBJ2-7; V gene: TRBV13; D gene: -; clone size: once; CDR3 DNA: TGTGCCAGCGTCGATCGGGCGGGAACCTACGAGCAGTACTTC; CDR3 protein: CASVDRAGTYEQYF